The present T cell receptor (beta chain) was sequenced within a study of blood T cell repertoires in COVID-19. Across the study: Sites in the United States, Italy and Spain provided acute and convalescent COVID-19 samples.

Per the authors' pipeline: Amplifying reference gene primers gave estimates of nucleated cell counts. Sequenced by immunoSEQ multiplex PCR; TCRdb stores in-frame clones only, minus some. V and J calls and clone size follow that table, whereas D and trimming were derived from the DNA. The table shows roughly 140,000 clones, with around nine tenths occurring only once. The germline V gene has CDR1 LGHDT and CDR2 YNNKEL (reference sequence). Trimming pared 3 bases from V and 2 bases from J, leaving 4 bases between. The CDR3 loop spans 12 amino acids. The J gene is TRBJ2-5, the V gene TRBV3-1 (or the pseudogene TRBV3-2), with D unresolved. Sequenced material: peripheral blood. This TCR came from a human donor in a cohort sampled during active COVID-19. The CDR3 protein is CASSHLQETQYF. DNA for the CDR3: TGTGCCAGCAGCCACCTACAAGAGACCCAGTACTTC.